One and the same sample provided the 25 T cell receptor beta chains below, sequenced in a study of CD8 T cells in ankylosing spondylitis. TCRdb processed the 5' RACE reads anew with MiXCR; each CDR3 protein has one entry. Of around 490,000 distinct CDR3 sequences listed, 5.3% were seen once; the top ten hold approximately 4%. Their antigens remain unidentified. Findings of the study overall: Characteristic of ankylosing spondylitis blood, it appeared, was a TCR beta motif comprising eight highly homologous variants.

The specimen was blood, either unsorted or a sorted T cell fraction (not recorded which). Receptor source: a male donor with ankylosing spondylitis.

This chain connects TRBV4-3 to TRBJ2-7; D may be TRBD1 (6 bases). This CDR3 contains 18 residues. The ends were cut back, 4 bases at V and 0 bases at J, with 22 bases in the middle. Germline CDR1 and CDR2: LGHNA and YSLEER. CDR3 protein: CASSRTFSTGSSSYEQYF. In DNA, the CDR3 is TGCGCCAGCAGCCGGACTTTCTCGACAGGCTCCAGCTCCTACGAGCAGTACTTC.

This clonotype was recorded a few times. This rearrangement joins TRBV4-1 to TRBJ2-1; 11 positions match TRBD2. CDR1 and CDR2 from the germline V gene are MGHRA and YSYEKL. The V gene end was trimmed by 1 base and the J gene end by 7 bases; junction bases not matched to a gene: 9. This CDR3 is built from 17 residues. The CDR3 DNA reads TGCGCCAGCAGCCAAGGGCTAGCGGGAGGCCGGAGAAATGAGCAGTTCTTC. Translating it yields CASSQGLAGGRRNEQFF.

This clonotype showed up many times. CDR3 loop: CATSDSLGTSGRYNEQFF. In nucleotides, the CDR3 is TGTGCCACCAGTGATTCACTTGGGACTAGCGGGAGGTACAATGAGCAGTTCTTC. The rearrangement uses TRBV24-1 and TRBJ2-1; 15 bases are a match to TRBD2. Trimming took 2 bases from V and 4 from J; bases not matched to a gene: 5. CDR3 length equals 18 residues. The germline gives CDR1 KGHDR, CDR2 SFDVKD.

This chain links TRBV5-1 with TRBJ2-7; 7 bases agree with TRBD2. J lost 6 bases, V lost 0 bases, and 9 bases had no gene match. This CDR3 is built from 15 residues. CDR1 and CDR2 (germline): SGHRS, YFSETQ. For the CDR3, the DNA is TGCGCCAGCAGCTTGGCCTCGGGGCGGGAGTCCGAGCAGTACTTC. Translating it yields CASSLASGRESEQYF.

In its sample, this clonotype was seen many times. V gene TRBV7-2 combines with J gene TRBJ2-3, with D perhaps TRBD1 (5 bases). Trimming took 2 bases from V and 6 from J, leaving 6 bases between them. The CDR3 has 12 residues. In germline, CDR1 is SGHTA, CDR2 FQGNSA. The CDR3 region is CASSLKGDTQYF. CDR3 nucleotide sequence: TGTGCCAGCAGCTTAAAGGGGGATACGCAGTATTTT.

This clonotype has ten or more counts. This rearrangement joins TRBV5-6 to TRBJ2-5, with D perhaps matching TRBD1 or TRBD2 (5 bases each). Germline V gene sequence: CDR1 SGHDT, CDR2 YYEEEE. This CDR3 comprises 14 residues. V was trimmed by 7 bases and J by 2 bases, leaving 15 bases between them. CDR3 in amino acids: CASSRGAGQETQYF. CDR3 in DNA: TGTGCCAGCTCCCGAGGGGCAGGGCAAGAGACCCAGTACTTC.

The chain links TRBV27 to TRBJ1-3; TRBD1 might be the D (5 bases). The CDR3 extends over 15 amino acids. V lost 6 bases and J lost 2, with 14 bases in between. The germline CDR1 and CDR2 sequences are MNHEY and SMNVEV (reference sequence). The CDR3 reads CASRRSQGPGNTIYF. CDR3 bases: TGTGCCAGCAGGAGGTCCCAGGGACCTGGAAACACCATATATTTT.

This clonotype showed up many times. J is TRBJ2-7 and V is TRBV2; 15 bases line up with TRBD2. The CDR3 is 18 amino acids. V trimming: 3 bases; J trimming: 1 base; junction bases outside the gene matches: 7. CDR1 is SNHLY and CDR2 is FYNNEI in the germline V gene. CDR3 protein: CASSDRGLAGGSSYEQYF. The CDR3 DNA sequence: TGTGCCAGCAGTGATCGTGGACTAGCGGGGGGGTCGTCCTACGAGCAGTACTTC.

This clonotype showed up just a few times. The rearrangement uses TRBV7-2 and TRBJ2-7; D gene ambiguous. CDR3 length: 13 amino acids. V was trimmed by 4 bases and J by 2 bases, leaving 9 bases between them. CDR1 and CDR2 from the germline V gene are SGHTA and FQGNSA. The CDR3 nucleotides are TGTGCCAGCAGCTCCTGGCTTGCCTACGAGCAGTACTTC. This encodes CASSSWLAYEQYF.

The chain employs TRBV5-1 and TRBJ2-5; no reliable D call. The V gene's germline CDR1 is SGHRS and CDR2 YFSETQ. V shed 6 bases and J shed 0 bases, with 12 bases lying between them. CDR3 size: 14 residues. CDR3 nucleotide sequence: TGCGCCAGCACAAAGACAAGTTACCAAGAGACCCAGTACTTC. Residues: CASTKTSYQETQYF.

This clonotype has at least ten counts. The V call is TRBV7-9, the J call TRBJ1-5; no clear D. The germline V and J ends were trimmed by 0 bases and 5 bases, with 8 bases remaining between them. The CDR3 extends over 14 amino acids. CDR1 and CDR2 from the germline V gene are SEHNR and FQNEAQ (reference sequence). The CDR3 loop reads CASSLAPIDQPQHF. CDR3 nucleotide sequence: TGTGCCAGCAGCTTAGCCCCGATTGATCAGCCCCAGCATTTT.

This clonotype turned up a few times. V is TRBV28 and J is TRBJ2-1; a possible D gene is TRBD2 (5 bases). V lost 2 bases to trimming and J lost 6 bases, with 20 bases between them. There are 17 residues in the CDR3. The germline gives CDR1 MDHEN, CDR2 SYDVKM. The CDR3 nucleotides are TGTGCCAGCAGTTTACCCCAGTGGAAAACCGGGGTCAATGAGCAGTTCTTC. This gives the protein CASSLPQWKTGVNEQFF.

Many counts were recorded for this clonotype. The chain joins TRBV4-3 to TRBJ2-1; 9 bases are shared with TRBD2. This CDR3 contains 15 residues. Trimming removed 4 bases from V and 9 bases from J; junction bases left unmatched: 10. CDR1 is LGHNA and CDR2 is YSLEER in the germline V gene. Here the CDR3 reads CASSRSSGAFGEQFF. The CDR3 DNA follows: TGCGCCAGCAGCCGTTCTAGCGGGGCCTTTGGTGAGCAGTTCTTC.

Remarks on this clonotype: A much larger clonotype is one base distant, so this may be a read error. J is TRBJ1-4 and V is TRBV7-2; no clear D. The CDR3 spans 16 residues. V was trimmed by 0 bases and J by 7 bases, leaving 15 bases between them. CDR1 is SGHTA, CDR2 FQGNSA, per germline. CDR3 in amino acids: CASSLAWQDVGEKLFF. CDR3 sequence (DNA): TGTGCCAGCAGCTTAGCGTGGCAGGATGTAGGTGAAAAACTGTTTTTT.

This clonotype was observed many times. The chain employs TRBV20-1 and TRBJ2-1; 7 bases match TRBD2. This CDR3 comprises 18 residues. Germline V gene data show CDR1 as DFQATT and CDR2 as SNEGSKA (reference sequence). V was pared by 4 bases and J by 0 bases, with 15 bases of the junction left unmatched. The CDR3: CSAIGLWGGPGSYNEQFF. The CDR3 DNA follows: TGCAGTGCTATTGGACTATGGGGAGGGCCGGGCTCCTACAATGAGCAGTTCTTC.

This clonotype was seen many times. V usage is TRBV7-2 and J usage is TRBJ2-1; D might be TRBD1 (7 bases). Germline V lookup: CDR1 SGHTA, CDR2 FQGNSA. This CDR3 contains 15 residues. With 5 bases removed from V and 2 bases from J, the gap between germline ends came to 13 bases. The CDR3 loop is CASSPGGPTYNEQFF. Here the CDR3 DNA reads TGTGCCAGCAGCCCAGGGGGGCCTACCTACAATGAGCAGTTCTTC.

This clonotype came up many times. The chain has TRBV20-1 and TRBJ1-2; D perhaps matches TRBD1 (6 bases). Germline CDR1 and CDR2: DFQATT and SNEGSKA (reference sequence). V gave up 1 base and J gave up 3 bases, with 15 bases separating them. CDR3 length equals 15 residues. CDR3: CSARAQPGVHYGYTF. The DNA for the CDR3 is TGCAGTGCTAGAGCTCAGCCAGGGGTTCACTATGGCTACACCTTC.

This clonotype showed up many times. J is TRBJ2-7 and V is TRBV20-1; D not resolved. Germline V gene sequence: CDR1 DFQATT, CDR2 SNEGSKA (reference sequence). The V gene lost 3 bases and the J gene lost 6 bases, with 15 bases spanning the gap. The CDR3 totals 13 residues. In DNA, the CDR3 is TGCAGTGCTAGGAGACCTACGTTGGGCGAGCAGTACTTC. Amino acids: CSARRPTLGEQYF.

CDR3 sequence reads: CASSLQSLRDTQYF. The CDR3 DNA reads as TGTGCCAGCAGCTTACAATCCCTCAGGGATACGCAGTATTTT. The chain combines TRBV6-2 or TRBV6-3 with TRBJ2-3; no clear D gene. Germline CDR1 and CDR2: MNHEY and SVGEGT. Trimming left V 6 bases short and J 6 bases short, with 16 bases between. The CDR3 spans 14 residues.

This clonotype was observed many times. The genes are TRBV20-1 and TRBJ2-1; D perhaps matches TRBD2 (5 bases). Germline assignment: CDR1 DFQATT and CDR2 SNEGSKA (reference sequence). The V end was cut by 3 bases, the J end by 5 bases, with 11 bases between. The CDR3 is made up of 13 amino acids. The CDR3, as DNA: TGCAGTGCTAGGCGAGGGCATGACAATGAGCAGTTCTTC. Translated, it gives CSARRGHDNEQFF.

In its sample, this clonotype was seen many times. The chain has TRBV29-1 and TRBJ1-1, with TRBD1 matching over 7 bases. Unmatched junction bases numbered 2, after V lost 3 bases and J lost 1 base. The CDR3 extends over 13 amino acids. Looked up from germline, CDR1 is SQVTM and CDR2 is ANQGSEA. This CDR3 is CSVDRGWNTEAFF. As DNA, the CDR3 is TGCAGCGTTGACAGGGGGTGGAACACTGAAGCTTTCTTT.

This clonotype was detected ten times or more. The chain couples TRBV28 to TRBJ2-7; weak D call: TRBD1 (5 bases). Germline CDR1 MDHEN, CDR2 SYDVKM. V was shortened by 3 bases and J by 5 bases, with 11 bases between the two germline ends. The CDR3 totals 13 residues. This CDR3 reads CASSFLGAHEQYF. Here the CDR3 DNA reads TGTGCCAGCAGTTTTCTTGGGGCCCACGAGCAGTACTTC.

This clonotype was recorded many times. This rearrangement joins TRBV4-3 to TRBJ2-7; TRBD2 might be the D (6 bases). Germline CDR1 is LGHNA and CDR2 is YSLEER. Trimming left V 1 base short and J 1 base short, with 14 bases between. CDR3 length: 16 amino acids. The CDR3 region has the DNA TGCGCCAGCAGCCAAGGGGCCGGGACTTTATCCTACGAGCAGTACTTC. Amino acid sequence: CASSQGAGTLSYEQYF.

This clonotype was counted a few times. This rearrangement joins TRBV29-1 to TRBJ2-1, with 7 bases identical to TRBD1. Germline assignment: CDR1 SQVTM and CDR2 ANQGSEA. The CDR3 has 12 amino acids. Trimming removed 4 bases from V and 5 bases from J; junction bases left unmatched: 2. CDR3 in amino acids: CSVGGQNNEQFF. The CDR3 DNA reads TGCAGCGTTGGGGGACAGAACAATGAGCAGTTCTTC.

This clonotype was recorded at least ten times. The V call is TRBV3-1, the J call TRBJ1-5, with a tentative D call TRBD1 (5 bases). Germline V gives CDR1 LGHDT, CDR2 YNNKEL (reference sequence). This CDR3 has 17 residues. Between the trimmed V and J ends, which lost 1 base and 1 base, there was a span of 14 bases. The CDR3 region has the DNA TGTGCCAGCAGCCAAGGGAAAGGGACGACGAGCAATCAGCCCCAGCATTTT. This gives the protein CASSQGKGTTSNQPQHF.